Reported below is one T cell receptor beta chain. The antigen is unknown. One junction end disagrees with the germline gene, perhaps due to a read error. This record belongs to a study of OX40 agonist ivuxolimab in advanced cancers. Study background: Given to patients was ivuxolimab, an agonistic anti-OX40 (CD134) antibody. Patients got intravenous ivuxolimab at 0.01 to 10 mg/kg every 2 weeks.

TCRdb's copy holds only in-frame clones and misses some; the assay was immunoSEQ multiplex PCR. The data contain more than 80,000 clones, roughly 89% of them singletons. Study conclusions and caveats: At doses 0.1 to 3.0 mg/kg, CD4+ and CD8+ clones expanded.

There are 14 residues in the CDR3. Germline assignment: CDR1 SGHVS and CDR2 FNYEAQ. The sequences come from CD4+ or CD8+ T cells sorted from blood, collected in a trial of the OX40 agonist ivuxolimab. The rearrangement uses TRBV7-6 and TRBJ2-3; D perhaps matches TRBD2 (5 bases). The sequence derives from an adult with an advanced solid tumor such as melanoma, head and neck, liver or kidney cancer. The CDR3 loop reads CASSLGASTDTQYF. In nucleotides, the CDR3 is TGTGCCAGCAGCTTAGGAGCTAGCACCGATACGCAGTATTTT.